This passage covers 13 T cell receptor beta chains from one sample sequenced in a study of T cell changes during pregnancy in multiple sclerosis. This table comes from immunoSEQ multiplex PCR, and its TCRdb copy is limited to in-frame clones, with some not included. This sample has approximately 39,000 clones; about 92% occur once, and the top ten carry 1.2%. Sequencing input: PBMCs (not recorded whether the cells were cultured). Source of these receptors: a female donor with multiple sclerosis, enrolled in a pregnancy study.

The chain has TRBV5-1 and TRBJ2-2, with D perhaps matching TRBD2 (6 bases). The CDR3 sequence is 16 residues long. The germline CDR1 and CDR2 sequences are SGHRS and YFSETQ. V shed 4 bases and J shed 8 bases, with 21 bases lying between them. The CDR3 loop reads CASSPPGLPLPGELFF. The CDR3 nucleotides read TGCGCCAGCAGCCCTCCGGGACTCCCATTGCCGGGGGAGCTGTTTTTT.

This chain uses TRBV5-4 with TRBJ2-1, with 10 bases fitting TRBD2. The V gene's germline CDR1 is SGHNT and CDR2 YYREEE (reference sequence). This CDR3 region has 15 residues. V trimming: 4 bases; J trimming: 4 bases; junction bases outside the gene matches: 5. Here the CDR3 reads CASSLRTSGYNEQFF. The CDR3 nucleotides are TGTGCCAGCAGCCTTCGGACTAGCGGATACAATGAGCAGTTCTTC.

The rearrangement uses TRBV4-3 and TRBJ2-7; D gene ambiguous. From germline, CDR1 is LGHNA and CDR2 YSLEER. With 0 bases removed from V and 1 base from J, the gap between germline ends came to 7 bases. The CDR3 sequence is 14 residues long. The CDR3 protein is CASSQDGPSYEQYF. CDR3 in DNA: TGCGCCAGCAGCCAAGACGGACCTTCCTACGAGCAGTACTTC.

The chain recombines TRBV7-8 with TRBJ1-2; D not resolved. CDR3 length equals 18 residues. Germline lookup yields CDR1 SGHVS and CDR2 FQNEAQ. V lost 4 bases and J lost 6, with 27 bases in between. CDR3 sequence reads: CASSSPHGGLDILDGYTF. The CDR3, as DNA: TGTGCCAGCAGCTCCCCCCACGGAGGCCTGGATATATTGGATGGCTACACCTTC.

V usage is TRBV10-3 and J usage is TRBJ2-3; TRBD2 might be the D (6 bases). The length of the CDR3 is 13 residues. V was pared by 7 bases and J by 5 bases, with 13 bases between. Germline assignment: CDR1 ENHRY and CDR2 SYGVKD. The CDR3 sequence is CAINEPGRDTQYF. The CDR3, as DNA: TGTGCCATCAATGAACCCGGGAGAGATACGCAGTATTTT.

The chain carries TRBV5-1 and TRBJ2-1; 8 bases align to TRBD2. Germline trimming cut 7 bases from V and 5 bases from J; bases unmatched to any gene: 14. This CDR3 comprises 16 residues. Germline-derived CDR1 and CDR2 are SGHRS and YFSETQ. CDR3 region: CASFPGGASGNNEQFF. CDR3 nucleotide sequence: TGCGCCAGCTTCCCGGGGGGGGCTAGCGGCAACAATGAGCAGTTCTTC.

The genes are TRBV28 and TRBJ1-4, with 12 bases identical to TRBD1. Germline assignment: CDR1 MDHEN and CDR2 SYDVKM. The ends lost 7 bases at V and 5 bases at J; junction bases unmatched: 11. CDR3 length equals 17 residues. The CDR3 DNA is TGTGCCAGCACCCTGGCGGGACAGGGGGCTTTAAATGAAAAACTGTTTTTT. As protein: CASTLAGQGALNEKLFF.

A single count supports this clone. The J gene is TRBJ2-3, the V gene TRBV19; the D gene is possibly TRBD2 (6 bases). Per the germline V gene, CDR1 is LNHDA and CDR2 is SQIVND (reference sequence). This CDR3 has 14 residues. V gave up 5 bases and J gave up 3 bases, with 12 bases separating them. The CDR3 coding sequence is TGTGCCAGTAGTTCAGGTGGGGGGACAGATACGCAGTATTTT. It specifies CASSSGGGTDTQYF.

This clone was seen more than once but under ten times. The sample contains more than one DNA sequence encoding this CDR3. This sequence joins TRBV6-5 and TRBJ1-1; weak D call: TRBD1 (5 bases). Trimming removed 5 bases at V and 2 bases at J, with 9 bases between. The CDR3 is 13 amino acids. Germline assignment: CDR1 MNHEY and CDR2 SVGAGI. For the CDR3, the DNA is TGTGCCAGCAGTGAACAGGTCAACACTGAAGCTTTCTTT. Protein: CASSEQVNTEAFF.

The V and J genes are TRBV11-2 and TRBJ2-7, with D perhaps being TRBD1 or TRBD2 (5 bases each). CDR1 and CDR2 (germline): SGHAT, FQNNGV. V lost 1 base to trimming and J lost 2 bases, with 9 bases between them. The length of the CDR3 is 14 residues. CDR3 nucleotides: TGTGCCAGCAGCTTAGTAAGGGACGCCTACGAGCAGTACTTC. Encoded protein: CASSLVRDAYEQYF.

This clone has more than one count but fewer than ten. The chain uses TRBV6-1 and TRBJ2-3, with 11 bases aligning to TRBD1. V gave up 6 bases and J gave up 4 bases; unmatched junction bases: 6. The germline V gene has CDR1 MNHNS and CDR2 SASEGT. The CDR3 contains 15 residues. CDR3 sequence (DNA): TGTGCCAGCAGCCTCGGGACAGGGGGGTCAGATACGCAGTATTTT. Amino acid sequence: CASSLGTGGSDTQYF.

This clone was recorded only once. The chain combines TRBV19 with TRBJ1-5, with D perhaps matching TRBD1 (5 bases). The germline gives CDR1 LNHDA, CDR2 SQIVND (reference sequence). V was clipped by 3 bases and J by 0 bases, with 9 bases between them. The CDR3 covers 15 residues. CDR3 region: CASSIVTDSNQPQHF. CDR3 DNA: TGTGCCAGTAGTATTGTGACAGATAGCAATCAGCCCCAGCATTTT.

This clone came up once. The V gene is TRBV7-9, the J gene TRBJ1-5; possibly TRBD1 for D (5 bases). The length of the CDR3 is 13 residues. V lost 3 bases and J lost 7, with 10 bases in between. Germline CDR1 SEHNR, CDR2 FQNEAQ (reference sequence). The CDR3 here is CASSFGGGQPQHF. For the CDR3, the DNA is TGTGCCAGCAGCTTCGGGGGAGGACAGCCCCAGCATTTT.